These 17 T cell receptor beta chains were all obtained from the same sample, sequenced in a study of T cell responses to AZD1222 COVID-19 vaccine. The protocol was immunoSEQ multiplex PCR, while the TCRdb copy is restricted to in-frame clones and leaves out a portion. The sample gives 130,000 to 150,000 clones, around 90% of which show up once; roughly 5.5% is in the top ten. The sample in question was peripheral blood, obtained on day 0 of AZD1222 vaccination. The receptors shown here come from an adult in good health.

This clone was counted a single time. In DNA form, the CDR3 reads TGTGCCAGTAGTATAGATGAGACGGCGTTCTACGAGCAGTACTTC. Translating it yields CASSIDETAFYEQYF. The chain is built from TRBV19 and TRBJ2-7; no clear D gene. From germline, CDR1 is LNHDA and CDR2 SQIVND (reference sequence). The CDR3 has 15 residues. Deletions cut 0 bases from V and 3 bases from J, with 12 bases between.

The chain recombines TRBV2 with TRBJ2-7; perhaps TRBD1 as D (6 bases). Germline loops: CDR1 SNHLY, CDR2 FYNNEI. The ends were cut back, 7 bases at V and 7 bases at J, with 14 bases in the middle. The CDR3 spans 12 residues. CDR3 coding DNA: TGTGCCAGCACCAAAACAGGGTCGGAGCAGTACTTC. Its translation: CASTKTGSEQYF.

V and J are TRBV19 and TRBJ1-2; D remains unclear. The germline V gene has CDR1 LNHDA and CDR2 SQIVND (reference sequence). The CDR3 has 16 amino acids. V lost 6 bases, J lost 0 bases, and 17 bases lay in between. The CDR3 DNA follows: TGTGCCAGTAGCCAAAGGAGAGGCGGTGCTAACTATGGCTACACCTTC. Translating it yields CASSQRRGGANYGYTF.

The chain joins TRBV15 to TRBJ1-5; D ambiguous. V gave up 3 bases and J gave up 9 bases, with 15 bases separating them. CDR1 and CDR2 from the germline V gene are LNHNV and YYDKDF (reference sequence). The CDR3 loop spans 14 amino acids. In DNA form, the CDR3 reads TGTGCCACCAGCAGCGACCCAGTCGGGTGGCCCCAGCATTTT. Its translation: CATSSDPVGWPQHF.

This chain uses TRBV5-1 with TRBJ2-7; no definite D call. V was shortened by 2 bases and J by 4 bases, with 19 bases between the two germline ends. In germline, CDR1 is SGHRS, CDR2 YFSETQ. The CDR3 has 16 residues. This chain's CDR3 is CASSLVGLAVGYEQYF. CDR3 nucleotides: TGCGCCAGCAGCTTAGTAGGGCTGGCTGTTGGGTACGAGCAGTACTTC. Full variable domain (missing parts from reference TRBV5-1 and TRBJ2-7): KAGVTQTPRYLIKTRGQQVTLSCSPISGHRSVSWYQQTPGQGLQFLFEYFSETQRNKGNFPGRFSGRQFSNSRSEMNVSTLELGDSALYLCASSLVGLAVGYEQYFGPGTRLTVT.

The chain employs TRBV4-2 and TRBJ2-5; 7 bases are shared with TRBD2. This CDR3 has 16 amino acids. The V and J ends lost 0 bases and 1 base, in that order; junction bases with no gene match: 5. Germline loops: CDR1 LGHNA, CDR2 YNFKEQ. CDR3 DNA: TGTGCCAGCAGCCAAGATTTGGGGGAGGGCCAAGAGACCCAGTACTTC. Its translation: CASSQDLGEGQETQYF.

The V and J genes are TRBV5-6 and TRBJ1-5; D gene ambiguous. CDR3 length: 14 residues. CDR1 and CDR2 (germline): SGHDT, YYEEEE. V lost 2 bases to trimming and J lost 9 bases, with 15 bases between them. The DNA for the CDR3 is TGTGCCAGCAGCTTTGGACGGGCCTTTAGGCCCCAGCATTTT. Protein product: CASSFGRAFRPQHF.

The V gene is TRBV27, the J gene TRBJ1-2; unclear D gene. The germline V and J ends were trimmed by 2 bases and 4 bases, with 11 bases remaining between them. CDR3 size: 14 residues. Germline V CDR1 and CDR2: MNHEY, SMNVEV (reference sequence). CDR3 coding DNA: TGTGCCAGCAGTTTACTTCCACGGGGCTATGGCTACACCTTC. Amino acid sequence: CASSLLPRGYGYTF.

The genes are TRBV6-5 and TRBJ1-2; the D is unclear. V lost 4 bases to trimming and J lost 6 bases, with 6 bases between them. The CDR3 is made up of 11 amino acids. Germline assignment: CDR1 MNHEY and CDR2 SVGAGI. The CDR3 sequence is CASSFRDGYTF. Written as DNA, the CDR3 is TGTGCCAGCAGTTTTAGGGATGGCTACACCTTC.

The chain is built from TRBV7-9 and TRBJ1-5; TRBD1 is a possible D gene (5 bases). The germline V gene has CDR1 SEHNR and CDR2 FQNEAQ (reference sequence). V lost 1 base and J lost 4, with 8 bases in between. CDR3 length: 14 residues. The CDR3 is CASSLEGKNQPQHF. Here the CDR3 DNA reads TGTGCCAGCAGCTTAGAGGGGAAAAATCAGCCCCAGCATTTT.

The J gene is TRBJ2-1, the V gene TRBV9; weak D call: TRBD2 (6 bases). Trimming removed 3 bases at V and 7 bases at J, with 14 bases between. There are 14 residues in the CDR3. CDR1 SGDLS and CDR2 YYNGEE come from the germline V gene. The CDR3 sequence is CASSGGTLLNEQFF. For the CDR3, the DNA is TGTGCCAGCAGCGGAGGGACTCTCCTGAATGAGCAGTTCTTC.

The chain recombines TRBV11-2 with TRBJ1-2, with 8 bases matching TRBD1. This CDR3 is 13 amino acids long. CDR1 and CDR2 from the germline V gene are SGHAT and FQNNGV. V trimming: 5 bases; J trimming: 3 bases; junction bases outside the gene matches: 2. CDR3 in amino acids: CASSRGQDYGYTF. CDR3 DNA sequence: TGTGCCAGCAGCCGGGGACAGGACTATGGCTACACCTTC.

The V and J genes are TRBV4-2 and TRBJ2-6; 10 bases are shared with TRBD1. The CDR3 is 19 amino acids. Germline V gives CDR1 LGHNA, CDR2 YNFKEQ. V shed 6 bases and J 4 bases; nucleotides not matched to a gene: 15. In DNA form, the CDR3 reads TGTGCCAGCAGGCACCAGACAGGGGGCGCAACCTCCGGGGCCAACGTCCTGACTTTC. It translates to CASRHQTGGATSGANVLTF.

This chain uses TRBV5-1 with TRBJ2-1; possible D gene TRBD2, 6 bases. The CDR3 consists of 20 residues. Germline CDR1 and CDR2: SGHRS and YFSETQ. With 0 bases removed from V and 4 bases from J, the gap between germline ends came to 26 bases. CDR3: CASSLENPNLAEATYNEQFF. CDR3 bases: TGCGCCAGCAGCTTGGAAAATCCGAACTTAGCGGAAGCAACTTACAATGAGCAGTTCTTC.

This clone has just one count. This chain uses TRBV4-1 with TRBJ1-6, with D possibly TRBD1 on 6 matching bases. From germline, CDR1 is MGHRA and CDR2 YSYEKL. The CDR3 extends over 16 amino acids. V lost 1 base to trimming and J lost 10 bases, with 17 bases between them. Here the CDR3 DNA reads TGCGCCAGCAGCCAAGCCGGACAGTGGATTGCGTCACCCCTCCACTTT. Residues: CASSQAGQWIASPLHF.

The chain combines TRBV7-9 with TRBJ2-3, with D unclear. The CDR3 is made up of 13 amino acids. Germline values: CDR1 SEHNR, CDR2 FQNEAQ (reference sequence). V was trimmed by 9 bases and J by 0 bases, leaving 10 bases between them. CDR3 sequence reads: CASERQSTDTQYF. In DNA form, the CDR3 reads TGTGCCAGTGAACGGCAAAGCACAGATACGCAGTATTTT.

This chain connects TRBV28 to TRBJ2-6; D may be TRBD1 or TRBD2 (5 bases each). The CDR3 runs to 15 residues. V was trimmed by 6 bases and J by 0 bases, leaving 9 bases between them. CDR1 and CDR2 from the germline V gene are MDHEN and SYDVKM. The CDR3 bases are TGTGCCAGCAGAGCAGGGAGCTCTGGGGCCAACGTCCTGACTTTC. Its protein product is CASRAGSSGANVLTF.